This T cell receptor beta chain came from a study of T-cell memory formation after mild COVID-19. Germline V CDR1 and CDR2: DFQATT, SNEGSKA (reference sequence). This CDR3 has 12 amino acids. V lost 6 bases and J lost 0, with 8 bases in between. TCRdb itself ran the 5' RACE reads through MiXCR, one entry per CDR3 protein. The sample yields around 250,000 distinct CDR3 sequences, roughly a tenth seen once. The source of this sequence is a man between 18 and 35 years old who had mild COVID-19 (a few samples of this study predate the infection). Cell type and time point are not known. The chain has TRBV20-1 and TRBJ1-2; D uncertain. Source material: PBMCs or a T cell subset sorted from them (not recorded which). The CDR3 DNA sequence: TGCAGTGCCCACGGTTCTAACTATGGCTACACCTTC. Amino acids: CSAHGSNYGYTF.